Below, one T cell receptor (beta chain) is given with its context. Its antigen is still unknown. Germline-derived CDR1 and CDR2 are MGHDK and SYGVNS. The CDR3 covers 11 residues. The V end was cut by 7 bases, the J end by 7 bases, with 8 bases between. The sample comes from a study of T cell responses to AZD1222 COVID-19 vaccine. Overall study results and limits: As reported, nearly half of all spike-specific TCRs target variant regions that are unmutated. Donor demographics were predominantly white British with a female majority; clonal diversity may be underestimated. There were repertoire samples only from the period after the peak T cell response.

Some clones are missing from TCRdb's copy, which holds only in-frame ones; the method was immunoSEQ multiplex PCR. This table holds about 180,000 clones, about 91% found once. This chain uses TRBV25-1 with TRBJ1-3; D call uncertain. The material sequenced was peripheral blood, taken 28 days after the second AZD1222 dose. The clonotype was recovered from an adult who received the AZD1222 COVID-19 vaccine. Written as DNA, the CDR3 is TGTGCCAGCACCGCGGGGAACACCATATATTTT. Translating it yields CASTAGNTIYF.